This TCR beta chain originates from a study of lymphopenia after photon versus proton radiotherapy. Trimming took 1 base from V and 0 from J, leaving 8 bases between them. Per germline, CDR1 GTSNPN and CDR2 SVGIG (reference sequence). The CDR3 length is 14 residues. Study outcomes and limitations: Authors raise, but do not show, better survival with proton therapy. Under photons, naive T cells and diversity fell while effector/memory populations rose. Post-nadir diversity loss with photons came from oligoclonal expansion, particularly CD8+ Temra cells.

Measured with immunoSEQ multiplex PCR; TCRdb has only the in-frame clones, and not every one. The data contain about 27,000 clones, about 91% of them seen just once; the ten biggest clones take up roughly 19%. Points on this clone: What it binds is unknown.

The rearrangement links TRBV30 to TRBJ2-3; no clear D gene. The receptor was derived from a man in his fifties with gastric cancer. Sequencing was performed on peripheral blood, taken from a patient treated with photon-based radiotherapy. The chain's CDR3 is CAWSASRSTDTQYF. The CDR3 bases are TGTGCCTGGAGTGCCAGTCGGAGCACAGATACGCAGTATTTT.